The sequence of this TCR beta chain was determined in a study of T-cell memory formation after mild COVID-19. Study in general: TCR clusters mostly belonged to single donors.

The study, taken as a whole, reports: That cross-reactive memory joined was suggested by some responding clones appearing in pre-infection memory.

A single record per CDR3 protein comes from TCRdb applying MiXCR to the 5' RACE reads. In the table there are fewer than 700,000 distinct CDR3 sequences, over 15% of which are singletons. This clonotype was counted ten times or more. Its specificity is not known. The CDR3 has 15 amino acids. CDR1 and CDR2 (germline): SGHRS, YFSETQ. V lost 0 bases, J lost 3 bases, and 9 bases lay in between. The chain joins TRBV5-1 to TRBJ2-2; D uncertain. Specimen: PBMCs or a T cell subset sorted from them (not recorded which). This TCR was sampled from an adult woman who had mild COVID-19 (a few samples of this study predate the infection). Cell type and time point are not known. In DNA, the CDR3 is TGCGCCAGCAGCTTGGGTGGCAGCTACACCGGGGAGCTGTTTTTT. Encoded protein: CASSLGGSYTGELFF.